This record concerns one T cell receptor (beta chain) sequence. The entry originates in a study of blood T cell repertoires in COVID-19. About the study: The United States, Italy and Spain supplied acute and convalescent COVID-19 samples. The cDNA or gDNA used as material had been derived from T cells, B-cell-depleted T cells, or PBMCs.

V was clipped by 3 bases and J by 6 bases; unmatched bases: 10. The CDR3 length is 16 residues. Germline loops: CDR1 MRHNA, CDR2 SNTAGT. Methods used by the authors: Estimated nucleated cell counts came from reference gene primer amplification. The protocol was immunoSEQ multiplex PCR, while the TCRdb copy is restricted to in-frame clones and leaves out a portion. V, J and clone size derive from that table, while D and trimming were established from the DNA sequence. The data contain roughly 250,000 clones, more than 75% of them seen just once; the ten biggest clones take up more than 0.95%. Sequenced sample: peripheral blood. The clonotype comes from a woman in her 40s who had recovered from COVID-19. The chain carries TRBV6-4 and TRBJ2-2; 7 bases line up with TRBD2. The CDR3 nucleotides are TGTGCCAGCAGTGAGGTGGGGAGCGCGGGAGCCGGGGAGCTGTTTTTT. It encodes CASSEVGSAGAGELFF.